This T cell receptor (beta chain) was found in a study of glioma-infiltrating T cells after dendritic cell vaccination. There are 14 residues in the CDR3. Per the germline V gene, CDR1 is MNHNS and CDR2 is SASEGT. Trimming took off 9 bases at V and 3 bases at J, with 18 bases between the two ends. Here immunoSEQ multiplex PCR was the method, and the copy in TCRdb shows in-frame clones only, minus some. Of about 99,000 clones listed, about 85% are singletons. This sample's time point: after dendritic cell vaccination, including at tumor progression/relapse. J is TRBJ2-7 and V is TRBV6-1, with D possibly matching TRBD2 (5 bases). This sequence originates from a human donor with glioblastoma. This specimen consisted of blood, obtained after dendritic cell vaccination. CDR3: CASSLRLTLYEQYF. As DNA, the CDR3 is TGTGCCAGTTCCCTTAGACTAACCCTCTACGAGCAGTACTTC.